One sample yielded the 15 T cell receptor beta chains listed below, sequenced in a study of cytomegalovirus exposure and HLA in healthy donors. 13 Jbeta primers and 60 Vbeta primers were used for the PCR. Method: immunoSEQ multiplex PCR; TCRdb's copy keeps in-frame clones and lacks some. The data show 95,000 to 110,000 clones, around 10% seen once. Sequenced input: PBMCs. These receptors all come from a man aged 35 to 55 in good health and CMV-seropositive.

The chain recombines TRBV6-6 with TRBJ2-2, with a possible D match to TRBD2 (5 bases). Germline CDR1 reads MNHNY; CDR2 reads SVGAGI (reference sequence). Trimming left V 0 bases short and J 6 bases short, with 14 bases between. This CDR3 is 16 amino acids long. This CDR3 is CASSYSNGGFPGELFF. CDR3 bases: TGTGCCAGCAGTTACTCGAACGGCGGGTTTCCCGGGGAGCTGTTTTTT.

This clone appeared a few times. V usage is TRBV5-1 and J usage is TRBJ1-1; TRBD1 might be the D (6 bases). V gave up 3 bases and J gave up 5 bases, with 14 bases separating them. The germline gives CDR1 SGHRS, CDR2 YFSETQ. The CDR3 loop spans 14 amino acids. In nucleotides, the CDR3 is TGCGCCAGCAGCTCTCAGGGGCTGGGGACTGAAGCTTTCTTT. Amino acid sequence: CASSSQGLGTEAFF. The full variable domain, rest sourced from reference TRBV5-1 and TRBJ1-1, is KAGVTQTPRYLIKTRGQQVTLSCSPISGHRSVSWYQQTPGQGLQFLFEYFSETQRNKGNFPGRFSGRQFSNSRSEMNVSTLELGDSALYLCASSSQGLGTEAFFGQGTRLTVV.

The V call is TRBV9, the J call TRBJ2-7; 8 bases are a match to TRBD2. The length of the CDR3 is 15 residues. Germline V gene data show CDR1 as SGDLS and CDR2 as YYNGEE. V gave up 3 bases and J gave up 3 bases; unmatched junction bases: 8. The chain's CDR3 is CASSGSSAGDYEQYF. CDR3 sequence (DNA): TGTGCCAGCAGCGGATCCTCAGCGGGAGACTACGAGCAGTACTTC.

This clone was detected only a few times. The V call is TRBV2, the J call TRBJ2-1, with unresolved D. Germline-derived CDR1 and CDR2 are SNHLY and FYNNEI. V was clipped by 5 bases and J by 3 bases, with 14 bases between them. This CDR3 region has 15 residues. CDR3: CASSTPSLLYNEQFF. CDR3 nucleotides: TGTGCCAGCAGTACCCCTAGTTTACTCTACAATGAGCAGTTCTTC.

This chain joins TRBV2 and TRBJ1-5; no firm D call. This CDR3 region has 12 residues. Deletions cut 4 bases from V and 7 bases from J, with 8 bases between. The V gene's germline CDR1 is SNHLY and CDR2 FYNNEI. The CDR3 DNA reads TGTGCCAGCAGTGGAACGGGGCAGCCCCAGCATTTT. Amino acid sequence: CASSGTGQPQHF.

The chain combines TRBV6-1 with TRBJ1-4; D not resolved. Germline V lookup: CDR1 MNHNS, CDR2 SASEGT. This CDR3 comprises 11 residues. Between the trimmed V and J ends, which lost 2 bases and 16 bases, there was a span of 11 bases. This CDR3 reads CASSENQKSFF. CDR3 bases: TGTGCCAGCAGTGAAAACCAGAAATCGTTTTTT.

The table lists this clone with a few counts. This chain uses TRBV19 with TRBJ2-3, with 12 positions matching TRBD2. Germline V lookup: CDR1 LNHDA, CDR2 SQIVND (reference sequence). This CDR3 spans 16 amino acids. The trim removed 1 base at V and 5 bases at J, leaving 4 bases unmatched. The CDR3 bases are TGTGCCAGTAGTATAGCTAGCGGGAGGGCCGGAGATACGCAGTATTTT. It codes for CASSIASGRAGDTQYF.

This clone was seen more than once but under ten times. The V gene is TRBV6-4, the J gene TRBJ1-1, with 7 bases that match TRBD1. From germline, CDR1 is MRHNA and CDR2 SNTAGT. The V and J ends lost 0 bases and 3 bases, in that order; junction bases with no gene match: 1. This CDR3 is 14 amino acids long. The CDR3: CASSDSGTDTEAFF. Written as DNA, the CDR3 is TGTGCCAGCAGTGACTCTGGGACAGACACTGAAGCTTTCTTT.

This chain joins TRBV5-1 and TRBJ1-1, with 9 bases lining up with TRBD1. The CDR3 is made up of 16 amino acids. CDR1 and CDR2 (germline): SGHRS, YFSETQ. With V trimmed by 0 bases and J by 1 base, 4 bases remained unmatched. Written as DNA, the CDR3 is TGCGCCAGCAGCTTGGCCTACAGGGGGCGGAACACTGAAGCTTTCTTT. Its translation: CASSLAYRGRNTEAFF.

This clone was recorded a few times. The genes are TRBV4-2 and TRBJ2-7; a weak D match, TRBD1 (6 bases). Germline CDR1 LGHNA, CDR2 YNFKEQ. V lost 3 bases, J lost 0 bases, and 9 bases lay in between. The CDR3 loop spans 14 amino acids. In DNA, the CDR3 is TGTGCCAGCAGCCAGGACAGTTTCTCCTACGAGCAGTACTTC. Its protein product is CASSQDSFSYEQYF.

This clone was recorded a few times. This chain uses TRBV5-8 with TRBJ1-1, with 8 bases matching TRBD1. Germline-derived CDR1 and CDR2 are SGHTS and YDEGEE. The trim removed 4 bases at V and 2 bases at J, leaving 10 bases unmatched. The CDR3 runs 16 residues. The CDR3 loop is CASSPPAGGQNTEAFF. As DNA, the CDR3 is TGTGCCAGCAGCCCCCCCGCAGGGGGCCAAAACACTGAAGCTTTCTTT.

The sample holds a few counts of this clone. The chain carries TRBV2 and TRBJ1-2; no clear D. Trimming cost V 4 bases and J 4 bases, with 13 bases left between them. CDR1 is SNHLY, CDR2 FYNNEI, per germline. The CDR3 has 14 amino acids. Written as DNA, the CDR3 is TGTGCCAGCAGTGTGGGGAGCACATCCTATGGCTACACCTTC. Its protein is CASSVGSTSYGYTF.

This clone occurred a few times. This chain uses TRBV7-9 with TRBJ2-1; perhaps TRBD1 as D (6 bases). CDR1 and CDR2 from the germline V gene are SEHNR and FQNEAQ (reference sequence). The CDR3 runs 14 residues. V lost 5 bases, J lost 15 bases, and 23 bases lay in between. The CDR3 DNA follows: TGTGCCAGCAGCCCATCCACAGGGCGCCCTTCGCGGTTCTTC. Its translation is CASSPSTGRPSRFF. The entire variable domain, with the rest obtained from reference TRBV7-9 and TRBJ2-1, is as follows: DTGVSQNPRHKITKRGQNVTFRCDPISEHNRLYWYRQTLGQGPEFLTYFQNEAQLEKSRLLSDRFSAERPKGSFSTLEIQRTEQGDSAMYLCASSPSTGRPSRFFGPGTRLTVL.

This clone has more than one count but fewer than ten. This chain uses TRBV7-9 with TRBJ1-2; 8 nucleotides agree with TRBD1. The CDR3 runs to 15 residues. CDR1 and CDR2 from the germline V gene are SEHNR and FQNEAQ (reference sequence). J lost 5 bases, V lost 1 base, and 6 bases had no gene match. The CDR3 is CASSLGGQGSYGYTF. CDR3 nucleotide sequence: TGTGCCAGCAGCTTAGGAGGACAGGGCTCTTATGGCTACACCTTC.

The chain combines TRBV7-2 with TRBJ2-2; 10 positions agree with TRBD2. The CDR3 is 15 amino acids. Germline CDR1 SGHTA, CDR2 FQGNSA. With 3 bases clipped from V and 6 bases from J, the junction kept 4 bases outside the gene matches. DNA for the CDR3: TGTGCCAGCAGCTTGAGCGGGAGGGCCCCCGGGGAGCTGTTTTTT. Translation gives CASSLSGRAPGELFF.